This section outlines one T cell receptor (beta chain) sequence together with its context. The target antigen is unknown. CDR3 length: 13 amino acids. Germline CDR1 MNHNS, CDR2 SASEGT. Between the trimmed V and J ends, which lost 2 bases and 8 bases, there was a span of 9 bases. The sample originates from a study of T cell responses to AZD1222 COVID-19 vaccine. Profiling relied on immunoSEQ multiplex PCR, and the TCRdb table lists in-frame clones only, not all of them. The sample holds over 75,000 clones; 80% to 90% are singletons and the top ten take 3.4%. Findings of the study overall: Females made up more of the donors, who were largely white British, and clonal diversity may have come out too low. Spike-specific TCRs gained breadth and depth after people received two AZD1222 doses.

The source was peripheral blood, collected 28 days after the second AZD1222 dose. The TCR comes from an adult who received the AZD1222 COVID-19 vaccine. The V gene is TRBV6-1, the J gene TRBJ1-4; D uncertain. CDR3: CASSEYMEEKLFF. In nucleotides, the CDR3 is TGTGCCAGCAGTGAATATATGGAGGAAAAACTGTTTTTT.